The count of the clone carrying this T cell receptor (beta chain) is one. The antigen is undetermined. Time point meaning: week 11, during vaccination. Doses consisted of 300 ug of mutant IDH1 20-mer peptide each, paired with topical imiquimod. Germline assignment: CDR1 MNHEY and CDR2 SVGAGI. The CDR3 contains 12 residues. V was trimmed by 4 bases and J by 4 bases, leaving 7 bases between them. This specimen comes from a study of a mutant IDH1 vaccine in newly diagnosed glioma. On the study more broadly: Vaccination was launched 4-6 weeks after radiotherapy alone, or with temozolomide cycles. Every participant had undergone radiotherapy, temozolomide, or both before, and most underwent both.

Repertoires were generated with immunoSEQ multiplex PCR, while TCRdb's copy carries only in-frame clones and drops some. The sample has around 120,000 clones; about four fifths are singletons. Study observations and caveats: Apparently, pseudoprogression bore no relation to changes among the top peripheral T cell clonotypes. Evidence of vaccine-induced immune responses was documented in approximately 93% of patients.

The clonotype was recovered from a man aged 35 to 55 with glioma. The sequencing here drew on PBMCs, taken from a glioma patient whose treatment included an IDH1 peptide vaccine. The chain couples TRBV6-5 to TRBJ1-1; tentatively, D is TRBD1 (6 bases). Written as DNA, the CDR3 is TGTGCCAGCAGTTCCAGGGGCACTGAAGCTTTCTTT. Translating gives CASSSRGTEAFF.